Each of the 26 T cell receptor beta chains below was sequenced from the same sample in a study of type 1 regulatory T cells. In TCRdb, the reads were re-called with MiXCR into one record per CDR3 protein. This table holds 25,000 or so distinct CDR3 sequences, over 60% found once. What these receptors recognize is not known. Specimen: cultured T cells, either the whole culture or a sorted T cell fraction (not recorded which). Stated subset: Tr1-enriched cell product generated in vitro against host alloantigens. These receptors came from a human donor in good health.

This sequence joins TRBV7-2 and TRBJ1-2; no reliable D call. CDR3 length equals 14 residues. The germline V and J ends were trimmed by 1 base and 2 bases, with 8 bases remaining between them. Germline lookup yields CDR1 SGHTA and CDR2 FQGNSA. The CDR3 DNA sequence: TGTGCCAGCAGCTTAGGCCAGATAAACTATGGCTACACCTTC. It codes for CASSLGQINYGYTF.

The chain uses TRBV15 and TRBJ1-1; D gene ambiguous. Germline values: CDR1 LNHNV, CDR2 YYDKDF (reference sequence). Trimming shortened V by 4 bases and J by 3 bases, and 9 bases separated the two germline ends. The CDR3 totals 13 residues. CDR3 in amino acids: CATSTRRDTEAFF. The CDR3 nucleotides are TGTGCCACCAGCACTCGGAGGGACACTGAAGCTTTCTTT.

The chain joins TRBV18 to TRBJ2-3, with TRBD1 as a possible D gene (7 bases). Germline values: CDR1 KGHSH, CDR2 LQKENI. The length of the CDR3 is 15 residues. Trimming cost V 1 base and J 7 bases, with 15 bases left between them. CDR3 residues: CASSPLTQGGNTQYF. In nucleotides, the CDR3 is TGTGCCAGCTCACCACTTACTCAGGGGGGTAATACGCAGTATTTT.

The chain's CDR3 is CSAERGRETQYF. The CDR3 nucleotides are TGCAGTGCAGAGCGGGGTAGGGAGACCCAGTACTTC. This sequence joins TRBV20-1 and TRBJ2-5; TRBD2 matches at 7 bases. The germline V gene encodes CDR1 DFQATT and CDR2 SNEGSKA (reference sequence). CDR3 size: 12 residues. The V segment lost 6 bases and the J segment 5 bases; nucleotides outside the gene matches: 6.

This clonotype was found a few times. The chain is built from TRBV15 and TRBJ1-2; weak D call: TRBD1 (6 bases). Germline values: CDR1 LNHNV, CDR2 YYDKDF (reference sequence). This CDR3 comprises 13 residues. Trimming took 5 bases from V and 2 from J, leaving 9 bases between them. CDR3 sequence reads: CATSEQGNYGYTF. DNA for the CDR3: TGTGCCACCAGCGAACAGGGAAACTATGGCTACACCTTC.

V usage is TRBV27 and J usage is TRBJ2-7; tentatively, D is TRBD2 (6 bases). This CDR3 is built from 14 residues. Germline-derived CDR1 and CDR2 are MNHEY and SMNVEV (reference sequence). The V gene lost 3 bases and the J gene lost 0 bases, with 9 bases spanning the gap. The CDR3 DNA sequence: TGTGCCAGCAGTTTCAGGGACTCCTCCTACGAGCAGTACTTC. Amino acids: CASSFRDSSYEQYF.

This clonotype was detected a few times. CDR3 sequence: CASSDFEDRPGYTF. Written as DNA, the CDR3 is TGCGCCAGCAGCGATTTCGAGGACAGGCCTGGCTACACCTTC. The V call is TRBV4-1, the J call TRBJ1-2; 7 nucleotides align to TRBD1. There are 14 residues in the CDR3. J lost 7 bases, V lost 5 bases, and 10 bases had no gene match. CDR1 is MGHRA, CDR2 YSYEKL, per germline.

The chain recombines TRBV7-2 with TRBJ2-5, with TRBD2 matching over 11 bases. V gave up 6 bases and J gave up 4 bases; unmatched junction bases: 4. CDR3 size: 14 residues. Germline CDR1 SGHTA, CDR2 FQGNSA. CDR3 amino acids: CASRNSGGAETQYF. In DNA form, the CDR3 reads TGTGCCAGCAGGAATAGCGGGGGGGCAGAGACCCAGTACTTC.

V and J are TRBV4-1 and TRBJ2-6; 7 bases map to TRBD2. CDR3 length: 17 amino acids. The V segment lost 4 bases and the J segment 4 bases; nucleotides outside the gene matches: 10. Germline CDR1 MGHRA, CDR2 YSYEKL. The CDR3 DNA sequence: TGCGCCAGCAGCCGGGGGGGGATCACCACCGGGGCCAACGTCCTGACTTTC. Translation gives CASSRGGITTGANVLTF.

This chain joins TRBV12-3 or TRBV12-4 and TRBJ1-2, with D maybe TRBD1 (5 bases). The CDR3 is 13 residues long. Trimming removed 5 bases from V and 4 bases from J, with 11 bases in between. CDR3 sequence reads: CASSTRAGYGYTF. In DNA form, the CDR3 reads TGTGCCAGCAGTACCAGGGCTGGCTATGGCTACACCTTC.

The chain is built from TRBV7-2 and TRBJ2-2; 16 nucleotides match TRBD2. CDR1 is SGHTA, CDR2 FQGNSA, per germline. The CDR3 has 19 residues. V was pared by 5 bases and J by 5 bases, with 11 bases of the junction left unmatched. CDR3 DNA sequence: TGTGCCAGCAGCCCGAGGGGACTAGCGGGGGGGGCGGTTACCGGGGAGCTGTTTTTT. Translated, it gives CASSPRGLAGGAVTGELFF.

This chain uses TRBV12-3 or TRBV12-4 with TRBJ2-1; D not resolved. V was cut by 6 bases and J by 7 bases, with 16 bases left in between. This CDR3 spans 14 amino acids. The CDR3 reads CASSLIDPYNEQFF. CDR3 coding DNA: TGTGCCAGCAGCCTAATCGACCCATATAATGAGCAGTTCTTC.

This clonotype was detected only a few times. This sequence joins TRBV7-9 and TRBJ1-1, with 8 bases lining up with TRBD1. Germline V gene sequence: CDR1 SEHNR, CDR2 FQNEAQ (reference sequence). The CDR3 runs to 15 residues. Trimming cost V 1 base and J 0 bases; bases outside gene matches: 1. The chain's CDR3 is CASSLVGQVNTEAFF. For the CDR3, the DNA is TGTGCCAGCAGCTTAGTGGGACAGGTGAACACTGAAGCTTTCTTT.

The gene calls are TRBV7-9 and TRBJ1-3, with 9 bases lining up with TRBD1. This CDR3 contains 19 residues. Germline CDR1 SEHNR, CDR2 FQNEAQ (reference sequence). V dropped 2 bases and J dropped 1; count of bases not matched to a gene: 12. The CDR3 protein is CASSLSRTGERRSGNTIYF. The CDR3 DNA reads as TGTGCCAGCAGCTTAAGTAGGACAGGGGAAAGGAGGTCTGGAAACACCATATATTTT.

Only a few counts were recorded for this clonotype. This chain connects TRBV28 to TRBJ1-5; TRBD1 is a possible D gene (6 bases). Trimming removed 3 bases from V and 0 bases from J, with 18 bases in between. Germline CDR1 is MDHEN and CDR2 is SYDVKM. The CDR3 loop spans 18 amino acids. The CDR3 spells CASSLLRGLLYSNQPQHF. The DNA of the CDR3 is TGTGCCAGCAGTTTGCTGAGGGGGTTACTCTATAGCAATCAGCCCCAGCATTTT.

This chain connects TRBV5-1 to TRBJ2-5; a possible D gene is TRBD2 (6 bases). V lost 0 bases and J 11 bases, leaving 14 bases between the germline ends. Per the germline V gene, CDR1 is SGHRS and CDR2 is YFSETQ. CDR3 size: 13 residues. Written as DNA, the CDR3 is TGCGCCAGCAGCTTGGAAGGTGGAGGGGCTCAGTACTTC. It specifies CASSLEGGGAQYF.

The chain links TRBV4-1 to TRBJ1-1, with TRBD1 identical over 7 bases. The CDR3 consists of 14 residues. Germline trimming cut 8 bases from V and 2 bases from J; bases unmatched to any gene: 8. The germline CDR1 and CDR2 sequences are MGHRA and YSYEKL. The CDR3 DNA is TGCGCCAGCTACTCGGGACAGACTAACACTGAAGCTTTCTTT. Residues: CASYSGQTNTEAFF.

This sequence joins TRBV7-2 and TRBJ2-7, with TRBD2 matching over 9 bases. J was trimmed by 6 bases and V by 3 bases; bases with no gene match: 3. This CDR3 comprises 13 residues. The germline gives CDR1 SGHTA, CDR2 FQGNSA. The CDR3 nucleotides read TGTGCCAGCAGCTTGGCGGGGGGGCCCGAGCAGTACTTC. As protein: CASSLAGGPEQYF.

This chain links TRBV6-6 with TRBJ2-1, with 10 nucleotides matching TRBD2. Germline assignment: CDR1 MNHNY and CDR2 SVGAGI (reference sequence). CDR3 size: 15 residues. The V and J ends lost 11 bases and 5 bases, in that order; junction bases with no gene match: 12. The CDR3 sequence is CAALASGGNHNEQFF. CDR3 DNA sequence: TGTGCCGCGTTGGCTAGCGGGGGCAATCACAATGAGCAGTTCTTC.

As DNA, the CDR3 is TGCGCCAGCAGCTTGGGCGACAGGGTCGAGGGGTATTTT. Protein: CASSLGDRVEGYF. The J gene is TRBJ2-3, the V gene TRBV5-1; the match to TRBD1 covers 7 bases. Per germline, CDR1 SGHRS and CDR2 YFSETQ. The CDR3 runs 13 residues. V shed 0 bases and J 14 bases; nucleotides not matched to a gene: 9. The complete variable domain, with remaining parts taken from reference TRBV5-1 and TRBJ2-3, reads KAGVTQTPRYLIKTRGQQVTLSCSPISGHRSVSWYQQTPGQGLQFLFEYFSETQRNKGNFPGRFSGRQFSNSRSEMNVSTLELGDSALYLCASSLGDRVEGYFGPGTRLTVL.

This chain links TRBV20-1 with TRBJ2-5, with D possibly TRBD2 on 6 matching bases. Germline V gene lookup returns CDR1 DFQATT and CDR2 SNEGSKA (reference sequence). The V end was cut by 6 bases, the J end by 5 bases, with 22 bases between. This CDR3 is built from 15 residues. CDR3 sequence: CSAYGSGPLGETQYF. Written as DNA, the CDR3 is TGCAGTGCCTACGGTAGCGGACCGTTGGGCGAGACCCAGTACTTC.

The chain carries TRBV20-1 and TRBJ2-1; D possibly corresponds to TRBD1 (6 bases). The V end lost 4 bases, the J end lost 3 bases, and 16 bases lay between the germline ends. The V gene's germline CDR1 is DFQATT and CDR2 SNEGSKA (reference sequence). The CDR3 consists of 15 residues. The CDR3: CSAKRQVKVYNEQFF. For the CDR3, the DNA is TGCAGTGCTAAAAGACAGGTCAAGGTCTACAATGAGCAGTTCTTC.

This clonotype was counted a few times. The chain carries TRBV7-2 and TRBJ2-5; D might be TRBD1 or TRBD2, each matching 5 bases. The CDR3 extends over 13 amino acids. Trimming removed 1 base from V and 13 bases from J, with 16 bases in between. Germline lookup yields CDR1 SGHTA and CDR2 FQGNSA. CDR3 sequence (DNA): TGTGCCAGCAGCTTAGAAGGGGTGCAGGCGGGGTACTTC. Protein product: CASSLEGVQAGYF.

The chain links TRBV20-1 to TRBJ1-5; 8 bases map to TRBD1. Germline V gives CDR1 DFQATT, CDR2 SNEGSKA (reference sequence). This CDR3 is 14 amino acids long. J gave up 1 base and V 5 bases, and 4 bases lay outside the gene matches. Here the CDR3 DNA reads TGCAGTGCTCCGGACAGGGCCAGCAATCAGCCCCAGCATTTT. It yields the protein CSAPDRASNQPQHF.

J is TRBJ1-2 and V is TRBV12-3 or TRBV12-4, with D hard to call. The CDR3 has 16 amino acids. Trimming cost V 5 bases and J 2 bases, with 18 bases left between them. CDR3 loop: CASSPNGLTKNYGYTF. In DNA, the CDR3 is TGTGCCAGCAGTCCTAACGGACTGACCAAAAACTATGGCTACACCTTC.

The V gene is TRBV11-1, the J gene TRBJ2-2; TRBD1 matches at 8 bases. The CDR3 has 15 amino acids. V lost 1 base to trimming and J lost 7 bases; unmatched junction nucleotides: 5. From germline, CDR1 is SGHAT and CDR2 FQDESV (reference sequence). The chain's CDR3 is CASSLDDRGYGELFF. CDR3 DNA: TGTGCCAGCAGCTTAGATGACAGGGGTTACGGGGAGCTGTTTTTT.